The 22 T cell receptor beta chains below come from one sample, sequenced in a study of CD8 T cells in ankylosing spondylitis. TCRdb processed the 5' RACE reads anew with MiXCR; each CDR3 protein has one entry. This table has 250,000 to 300,000 distinct CDR3 sequences, approximately 20% appearing once. Sequenced material: blood, either unsorted or a sorted T cell fraction (not recorded which). These receptors originate from a male donor with ankylosing spondylitis or in good health (not recorded which).

The gene calls are TRBV2 and TRBJ2-7, with TRBD2 matching 7 bases. V lost 0 bases to trimming and J lost 3 bases; unmatched junction nucleotides: 5. Per germline, CDR1 SNHLY and CDR2 FYNNEI. This CDR3 contains 15 residues. CDR3 loop: CASSEASGKGYEQYF. The CDR3 nucleotides are TGTGCCAGCAGTGAAGCAAGCGGGAAAGGCTACGAGCAGTACTTC.

This clonotype was found a few times. This rearrangement joins TRBV27 to TRBJ2-6, with D possibly matching TRBD1 (5 bases). This CDR3 region has 15 residues. The V end was cut by 5 bases, the J end by 1 base, with 9 bases between. CDR1 and CDR2 from the germline V gene are MNHEY and SMNVEV (reference sequence). The CDR3 is CASSLTESGANVLTF. The CDR3 coding sequence is TGTGCCAGCAGTCTGACAGAATCTGGGGCCAACGTCCTGACTTTC.

The gene calls are TRBV9 and TRBJ2-3, with D maybe TRBD2 (6 bases). The CDR3 runs to 17 residues. Looked up from germline, CDR1 is SGDLS and CDR2 is YYNGEE. Trimming cost V 4 bases and J 4 bases, with 22 bases left between them. CDR3 bases: TGTGCCAGCAGCAACCAGTTGACGGGAGAGGCCTCAGATACGCAGTATTTT. It yields the protein CASSNQLTGEASDTQYF.

This clonotype appeared a few times. This chain links TRBV11-2 with TRBJ2-5; TRBD2 agrees at 8 bases. The J segment lost 4 bases and the V segment lost 5 bases, leaving 9 bases of the junction unmatched. The CDR3 loop spans 15 amino acids. Germline-derived CDR1 and CDR2 are SGHAT and FQNNGV. CDR3 sequence: CASSRILSGRETQYF. CDR3 sequence (DNA): TGTGCCAGCAGCCGTATTCTGAGCGGGAGAGAGACCCAGTACTTC.

This clonotype was seen more than once but under ten times. The rearrangement links TRBV15 to TRBJ2-1; 10 bases line up with TRBD2. The CDR3 loop spans 14 amino acids. Germline V CDR1 and CDR2: LNHNV, YYDKDF (reference sequence). J gave up 11 bases and V 4 bases, and 8 bases lay outside the gene matches. In DNA, the CDR3 is TGTGCCACCAGCACACTAGCGGGAACGGAAAAGCAGTTCTTC. The encoded protein is CATSTLAGTEKQFF.

This clonotype was picked up many times. V usage is TRBV18 and J usage is TRBJ2-7, with TRBD1 as a possible D gene (6 bases). Trimming removed 4 bases at V and 7 bases at J, with 14 bases between. The germline CDR1 and CDR2 sequences are KGHSH and LQKENI. This CDR3 comprises 13 residues. The DNA for the CDR3 is TGTGCCAGCTCACAGGGACATTCCATTGAGCAGTACTTC. This gives the protein CASSQGHSIEQYF.

This clonotype has a count of ten or more. The chain couples TRBV6-2 or TRBV6-3 to TRBJ2-1; 9 bases are a match to TRBD2. Unmatched junction bases numbered 0, after V lost 0 bases and J lost 0 bases. The germline CDR1 and CDR2 sequences are MNHEY and SVGEGT. The CDR3 spans 16 residues. The CDR3 region is CASSYSSGSSYNEQFF. The CDR3 nucleotides are TGTGCCAGCAGTTACTCTAGCGGGAGCTCCTACAATGAGCAGTTCTTC.

The chain couples TRBV19 to TRBJ2-1; TRBD2 matches 10 bases. Germline lookup yields CDR1 LNHDA and CDR2 SQIVND (reference sequence). The CDR3 is 19 amino acids. Trimming cost V 3 bases and J 8 bases; bases outside gene matches: 19. The CDR3 DNA sequence: TGTGCCAGTAGTATCCCTAGCGGGAGTTTTGTCGATGCGGTCCATGAGCAGTTCTTC. Amino acid sequence: CASSIPSGSFVDAVHEQFF.

In its sample, this clonotype was seen many times. The chain recombines TRBV20-1 with TRBJ2-2; no definite D call. V was trimmed by 0 bases and J by 4 bases, leaving 12 bases between them. CDR3 length: 15 residues. Germline assignment: CDR1 DFQATT and CDR2 SNEGSKA (reference sequence). The CDR3 nucleotides read TGCAGTGCTAGAGATATAAGGGAATCCACCGGGGAGCTGTTTTTT. Translation: CSARDIRESTGELFF.

This sequence joins TRBV12-3 or TRBV12-4 and TRBJ2-7; D ambiguous. The CDR3 sequence is 13 residues long. V lost 6 bases and J lost 1, with 10 bases in between. CDR3 DNA: TGTGCCAGCAGGCTAGACCCGTCCTACGAGCAGTACTTC. This codes for CASRLDPSYEQYF.

This clonotype was picked up a small number of times. An end of the junction does not agree with germline; a read error may underlie this. V is TRBV11-2 and J is TRBJ1-2; TRBD1 might be the D (6 bases). Per germline, CDR1 SGHAT and CDR2 FQNNGV. The CDR3 sequence is 12 residues long. DNA for the CDR3: TGTGCCAGCAGCTTAGAAATATCGACAGGAATCTTC. This sequence encodes CASSLEISTGIF.

This clonotype was observed many times. V is TRBV27 and J is TRBJ2-1; D gene uncertain. Germline V gives CDR1 MNHEY, CDR2 SMNVEV (reference sequence). The CDR3 consists of 13 residues. V was shortened by 8 bases and J by 3 bases, with 11 bases between the two germline ends. The CDR3 sequence: CASGYDYYNEQFF. The CDR3 DNA reads as TGTGCCAGCGGATACGATTACTACAATGAGCAGTTCTTC.

This clonotype was observed at least ten times. The chain carries TRBV29-1 and TRBJ2-5; no clear D. This CDR3 spans 12 amino acids. Germline V CDR1 and CDR2: SQVTM, ANQGSEA. V was shortened by 3 bases and J by 2 bases, with 7 bases between the two germline ends. This CDR3 is CSVDQDQETQYF. CDR3 nucleotides: TGCAGCGTTGACCAGGATCAAGAGACCCAGTACTTC.

The V and J genes are TRBV27 and TRBJ1-2; 9 bases map to TRBD1. V was pared by 10 bases and J by 5 bases, with 5 bases of the junction left unmatched. The V gene's germline CDR1 is MNHEY and CDR2 SMNVEV (reference sequence). This CDR3 spans 12 amino acids. This CDR3 reads CATGDRVYGYTF. The CDR3 coding sequence is TGTGCCACCGGGGACAGGGTGTATGGCTACACCTTC.

This clonotype was seen a handful of times. V gene TRBV6-1 combines with J gene TRBJ1-1, with a possible D match to TRBD1 (5 bases). This CDR3 region has 14 residues. Trimming took 5 bases from V and 1 from J, leaving 11 bases between them. CDR1 is MNHNS, CDR2 SASEGT, per germline. CDR3 residues: CASSTLGGNTEAFF. The CDR3 coding sequence is TGTGCCAGCAGTACCCTCGGGGGGAACACTGAAGCTTTCTTT.

This clonotype occurred a few times. This chain connects TRBV6-2 or TRBV6-3 to TRBJ1-5, with D possibly being TRBD1 (5 bases). Per germline, CDR1 MNHEY and CDR2 SVGEGT. CDR3 length: 13 residues. CDR3 sequence: CAGSGDGNQPQHF. The CDR3 DNA sequence: TGTGCTGGGTCCGGGGACGGCAATCAGCCCCAGCATTTT.

This CDR3 reads CASSLADIAYEQYF. CDR3 nucleotides: TGCGCCAGCAGCTTGGCGGACATCGCCTACGAGCAGTACTTC. This sequence joins TRBV5-1 and TRBJ2-7, with D maybe TRBD1 (5 bases). Trimming removed 0 bases at V and 2 bases at J, with 9 bases between. Germline V lookup: CDR1 SGHRS, CDR2 YFSETQ. The CDR3 totals 14 residues.

CDR3 in amino acids: CASSDGATGALGELFF. As DNA, the CDR3 is TGTGCCAGCAGCGACGGCGCCACAGGAGCCCTCGGGGAGCTGTTTTTT. The chain recombines TRBV9 with TRBJ2-2; D is perhaps TRBD1 (5 bases). The CDR3 totals 16 residues. CDR1 and CDR2 (germline): SGDLS, YYNGEE. Deletions cut 3 bases from V and 7 bases from J, with 19 bases between.

The gene calls are TRBV7-2 and TRBJ2-3; D unclear. Germline assignment: CDR1 SGHTA and CDR2 FQGNSA. CDR3 length equals 14 residues. The V gene lost 2 bases and the J gene lost 6 bases, with 12 bases spanning the gap. CDR3 sequence (DNA): TGTGCCAGCAGCTTAAGGCTCGTAGGGGATACGCAGTATTTT. Translating gives CASSLRLVGDTQYF.

This clonotype was seen a handful of times. The V call is TRBV20-1, the J call TRBJ2-1, with D perhaps matching TRBD2 (6 bases). The CDR3 sequence is 16 residues long. Germline V gene lookup returns CDR1 DFQATT and CDR2 SNEGSKA (reference sequence). V dropped 0 bases and J dropped 0 bases, with 12 bases sitting between them. The chain's CDR3 is CSARDFRGSSYNEQFF. CDR3 DNA: TGCAGTGCTAGAGATTTCCGGGGGAGCTCCTACAATGAGCAGTTCTTC.

The rearrangement uses TRBV5-1 and TRBJ1-2; D unresolved. Trimming pared 0 bases from V and 4 bases from J, leaving 13 bases between. This CDR3 region has 15 residues. Germline V gives CDR1 SGHRS, CDR2 YFSETQ. CDR3 residues: CASSLESGLVYGYTF. The CDR3, as DNA: TGCGCCAGCAGCTTGGAATCTGGGCTCGTCTATGGCTACACCTTC.

The V and J genes are TRBV12-3 or TRBV12-4 and TRBJ1-4, with D possibly being TRBD1 (6 bases). There are 14 residues in the CDR3. Trimming pared 5 bases from V and 7 bases from J, leaving 14 bases between. The CDR3 spells CASSQQGFGEKLFF. The CDR3 DNA reads TGTGCCAGCAGTCAACAGGGTTTTGGTGAAAAACTGTTTTTT.